This passage covers 31 T cell receptor beta chains from one sample sequenced in a study of cytomegalovirus exposure and HLA in healthy donors. Libraries were prepared by immunoSEQ multiplex PCR; TCRdb keeps only in-frame clonotypes and omits some of them. The sample shows about 64,000 clones, approximately 90% of them seen only once. Sequenced material: PBMCs. The receptors were gathered from a woman in her late teens or twenties in good health and CMV-seronegative.

This clone was picked up one time. The chain combines TRBV2 with TRBJ2-1; D is uncertain. CDR1 and CDR2 from the germline V gene are SNHLY and FYNNEI. This CDR3 spans 11 amino acids. V was clipped by 6 bases and J by 3 bases, with 3 bases between them. CDR3 nucleotide sequence: TGTGCCAGCAGCTACTACAATGAGCAGTTCTTC. It encodes CASSYYNEQFF.

The chain is built from TRBV5-8 and TRBJ2-7, with TRBD2 matching 12 bases. Germline V lookup: CDR1 SGHTS, CDR2 YDEGEE. CDR3 length: 15 amino acids. The J segment lost 2 bases and the V segment lost 4 bases, leaving 4 bases of the junction unmatched. CDR3 sequence: CASSPRTSGTYEQYF. DNA of the CDR3: TGTGCCAGCAGCCCTAGGACTAGCGGGACCTACGAGCAGTACTTC.

V gene TRBV13 combines with J gene TRBJ2-3, with 11 bases lining up with TRBD2. V trimming: 4 bases; J trimming: 8 bases; junction bases outside the gene matches: 8. The CDR3 loop spans 15 amino acids. CDR1 is PRHDT and CDR2 is FYEKMQ in the germline V gene (reference sequence). The CDR3 region is CASSSQGLAGGTQYF. CDR3 sequence (DNA): TGTGCCAGCAGCTCACAGGGGCTAGCGGGGGGTACGCAGTATTTT. Supplemented by reference TRBV13 and TRBJ2-3, the full variable domain reads AAGVIQSPRHLIKEKRETATLKCYPIPRHDTVYWYQQGPGQDPQFLISFYEKMQSDKGSIPDRFSAQQFSDYHSELNMSSLELGDSALYFCASSSQGLAGGTQYFGPGTRLTVL.

V and J are TRBV7-3 and TRBJ2-3; 8 nucleotides agree with TRBD1. Germline assignment: CDR1 SGHTA and CDR2 FQGTGA. The V segment lost 4 bases and the J segment 7 bases; nucleotides outside the gene matches: 7. The CDR3 is made up of 14 amino acids. CDR3 DNA: TGTGCCAGCAGCTCGACAGGGGCCCCGCATACGCAGTATTTT. It is translated as CASSSTGAPHTQYF. The entire variable domain, with the rest obtained from reference TRBV7-3 and TRBJ2-3, is as follows: GAGVSQTPSNKVTEKGKYVELRCDPISGHTALYWYRQSLGQGPEFLIYFQGTGAADDSGLPNDRFFAVRPEGSVSTLKIQRTERGDSAVYLCASSSTGAPHTQYFGPGTRLTVL.

This rearrangement joins TRBV7-3 to TRBJ2-1; 8 bases are a match to TRBD2. The germline V gene has CDR1 SGHTA and CDR2 FQGTGA. V shed 0 bases and J 6 bases; nucleotides not matched to a gene: 4. The CDR3 covers 15 residues. The CDR3: CASSLTGLAVNEQFF. CDR3 coding DNA: TGTGCCAGCAGCTTAACCGGACTAGCCGTCAATGAGCAGTTCTTC. The whole variable domain, remainder taken from reference TRBV7-3 and TRBJ2-1, is GAGVSQTPSNKVTEKGKYVELRCDPISGHTALYWYRQSLGQGPEFLIYFQGTGAADDSGLPNDRFFAVRPEGSVSTLKIQRTERGDSAVYLCASSLTGLAVNEQFFGPGTRLTVL.

The J gene is TRBJ2-1, the V gene TRBV5-1; 7 nucleotides match TRBD1. Unmatched junction bases numbered 22, after V lost 4 bases and J lost 0 bases. Germline V gene data show CDR1 as SGHRS and CDR2 as YFSETQ. The CDR3 is made up of 21 amino acids. The CDR3 coding sequence is TGCGCCAGCAGCCACACGCGAAGGGTAAATAGGGGGCTGTTCTCCTACAATGAGCAGTTCTTC. Translation: CASSHTRRVNRGLFSYNEQFF.

The chain has TRBV6-5 and TRBJ1-2; 7 nucleotides line up with TRBD1. The CDR3 is 13 residues long. The germline V gene encodes CDR1 MNHEY and CDR2 SVGAGI. Trimming removed 6 bases from V and 4 bases from J; junction bases left unmatched: 5. In DNA form, the CDR3 reads TGTGCCAGCAGCCGCGACAGGGTCTATGGCTACACCTTC. Translating it yields CASSRDRVYGYTF.

This chain links TRBV5-1 with TRBJ2-1, with TRBD1 identical over 7 bases. Germline V gene data show CDR1 as SGHRS and CDR2 as YFSETQ. This CDR3 is 16 amino acids long. V trimming: 1 base; J trimming: 7 bases; junction bases outside the gene matches: 11. The CDR3, as DNA: TGCGCCAGCAGCTTGCAGGGACAGTATTTACGGAATGAGCAGTTCTTC. Translation gives CASSLQGQYLRNEQFF.

The V gene is TRBV5-1, the J gene TRBJ2-7, with a possible D match to TRBD2 (6 bases). V was trimmed by 0 bases and J by 0 bases, leaving 19 bases between them. The CDR3 consists of 18 residues. The germline CDR1 and CDR2 sequences are SGHRS and YFSETQ. CDR3 sequence: CASSLEGWGVRYSYEQYF. The CDR3 nucleotides are TGCGCCAGCAGCTTGGAAGGTTGGGGGGTTCGATACTCCTACGAGCAGTACTTC.

The chain uses TRBV4-1 and TRBJ2-1; D gene uncertain. From germline, CDR1 is MGHRA and CDR2 YSYEKL. V was clipped by 0 bases and J by 5 bases, with 20 bases between them. CDR3 length: 18 amino acids. The CDR3 region is CASSQDSPTNLGNNEQFF. The CDR3 DNA sequence: TGCGCCAGCAGCCAAGATAGCCCCACTAACCTTGGAAACAATGAGCAGTTCTTC.

This chain joins TRBV11-3 and TRBJ1-1; D is ambiguous. The CDR3 has 12 amino acids. The V and J ends lost 5 bases and 5 bases respectively, with 9 bases between them. From germline, CDR1 is SGHNT and CDR2 YENEEA. The CDR3 spells CASSPRETEAFF. CDR3 bases: TGTGCCAGCAGCCCGAGGGAGACTGAAGCTTTCTTT. Looking up the rest from reference TRBV11-3 and TRBJ1-1 gives the full variable domain: EAGVVQSPRYKIIEKKQPVAFWCNPISGHNTLYWYLQNLGQGPELLIRYENEEAVDDSQLPKDRFSAERLKGVDSTLKIQPAELGDSAVYLCASSPRETEAFFGQGTRLTVV.

V and J are TRBV19 and TRBJ2-7, with 7 bases lining up with TRBD1. The V and J ends lost 11 bases and 7 bases, in that order; junction bases with no gene match: 17. The CDR3 has 14 amino acids. CDR1 LNHDA and CDR2 SQIVND come from the germline V gene (reference sequence). DNA for the CDR3: TGTGCCGGGTGTACAGGGGTGGCGGTTAGAGAGCAGTACTTC. Its protein product is CAGCTGVAVREQYF.

The chain combines TRBV29-1 with TRBJ1-1; D perhaps matches TRBD1 (6 bases). Germline V gene sequence: CDR1 SQVTM, CDR2 ANQGSEA. V lost 4 bases, J lost 5 bases, and 14 bases lay in between. CDR3 length equals 13 residues. CDR3 amino acids: CSVGGGLRTEAFF. As DNA, the CDR3 is TGCAGCGTTGGGGGGGGCTTGAGGACTGAAGCTTTCTTT.

This chain uses TRBV7-2 with TRBJ2-7; 8 bases fit TRBD2. The CDR3 has 15 residues. V was pared by 8 bases and J by 7 bases, with 16 bases of the junction left unmatched. CDR1 and CDR2 (germline): SGHTA, FQGNSA. CDR3 region: CASESGRRVTGEQYF. The DNA for the CDR3 is TGTGCCAGCGAGAGCGGGAGACGGGTAACGGGGGAGCAGTACTTC.

The chain joins TRBV11-2 to TRBJ2-7; 7 positions agree with TRBD1. Germline CDR1 is SGHAT and CDR2 is FQNNGV. Unmatched junction bases numbered 10, after V lost 2 bases and J lost 3 bases. The CDR3 extends over 16 amino acids. The CDR3, as DNA: TGTGCCAGCAGCTTAACTCTCGGGACAGCCAACTACGAGCAGTACTTC. Translation gives CASSLTLGTANYEQYF.

The chain carries TRBV10-3 and TRBJ2-7; D gene ambiguous. With 3 bases removed from V and 1 base from J, the gap between germline ends came to 13 bases. The germline CDR1 and CDR2 sequences are ENHRY and SYGVKD. The CDR3 runs to 15 residues. The CDR3 bases are TGTGCCATCAGTGACAATTTCGGCGGATCCTACGAGCAGTACTTC. It translates to CAISDNFGGSYEQYF.

This clone was recorded only once. This rearrangement joins TRBV30 to TRBJ2-3, with TRBD2 matching 8 bases. This CDR3 is built from 15 residues. The germline gives CDR1 GTSNPN, CDR2 SVGIG (reference sequence). V dropped 5 bases and J dropped 3; count of bases not matched to a gene: 10. Here the CDR3 DNA reads TGTGCCTGGGAAGTTGGTAGCGGGATAACAGATACGCAGTATTTT. It specifies CAWEVGSGITDTQYF.

This chain uses TRBV5-4 with TRBJ2-1; the match to TRBD2 covers 10 bases. The CDR3 spans 17 residues. J gave up 4 bases and V 3 bases, and 10 bases lay outside the gene matches. From germline, CDR1 is SGHNT and CDR2 YYREEE (reference sequence). CDR3 DNA: TGTGCCAGCAGCTCCCCTAGCGGGAGAAAGATGTACAATGAGCAGTTCTTC. This codes for CASSSPSGRKMYNEQFF.

This chain connects TRBV2 to TRBJ1-6; 7 positions match TRBD1. Germline lookup yields CDR1 SNHLY and CDR2 FYNNEI. The CDR3 runs to 13 residues. With 9 bases clipped from V and 7 bases from J, the junction kept 6 bases outside the gene matches. As DNA, the CDR3 is TGTGCCAGAGAGGGACAGCCCAATTCACCCCTCCACTTT. Translated: CAREGQPNSPLHF.

This clone is a singleton in its sample. V gene TRBV29-1 combines with J gene TRBJ2-1; 8 bases are shared with TRBD1. Germline lookup yields CDR1 SQVTM and CDR2 ANQGSEA. The ends lost 7 bases at V and 1 base at J; junction bases unmatched: 9. This CDR3 region has 15 residues. The CDR3: CSAPQGAASYNEQFF. The CDR3 coding sequence is TGCAGCGCCCCCCAGGGGGCTGCGTCCTACAATGAGCAGTTCTTC.

This clone has a handful of counts. The chain is built from TRBV2 and TRBJ1-2; D unresolved. The CDR3 is 14 amino acids. CDR1 and CDR2 (germline): SNHLY, FYNNEI. Trimming took 3 bases from V and 4 from J, leaving 12 bases between them. CDR3 residues: CASSDSLRGYGYTF. In nucleotides, the CDR3 is TGTGCCAGCAGTGACTCCCTCCGGGGCTATGGCTACACCTTC.

V gene TRBV4-3 combines with J gene TRBJ2-1; TRBD2 agrees at 11 bases. V shed 0 bases and J 5 bases; nucleotides not matched to a gene: 9. Germline V gives CDR1 LGHNA, CDR2 YSLEER. There are 18 residues in the CDR3. CDR3 coding DNA: TGCGCCAGCAGCCAAGAATCCCCCGGGACTAGCGGCCACAATGAGCAGTTCTTC. This sequence encodes CASSQESPGTSGHNEQFF.

This chain links TRBV7-9 with TRBJ2-5; TRBD1 aligns across 8 bases. The germline V gene has CDR1 SEHNR and CDR2 FQNEAQ (reference sequence). V was pared by 2 bases and J by 5 bases, with 13 bases of the junction left unmatched. The CDR3 runs to 17 residues. This CDR3 reads CASSLQGALGFGETQYF. DNA for the CDR3: TGTGCCAGCAGCTTACAGGGGGCGCTGGGCTTTGGGGAGACCCAGTACTTC.

V and J are TRBV11-2 and TRBJ2-1, with 9 bases that match TRBD1. The CDR3 extends over 14 amino acids. V was clipped by 4 bases and J by 7 bases; unmatched bases: 5. Germline lookup yields CDR1 SGHAT and CDR2 FQNNGV. The DNA for the CDR3 is TGTGCCAGCAGCTATACAGGGGGCTCGAATGAGCAGTTCTTC. Its protein product is CASSYTGGSNEQFF.

The gene calls are TRBV9 and TRBJ2-1, with 12 bases lining up with TRBD2. The ends lost 3 bases at V and 8 bases at J; junction bases unmatched: 6. CDR1 and CDR2 (germline): SGDLS, YYNGEE. The CDR3 runs 15 residues. The CDR3 spells CASSARLAGEYEQFF. The CDR3 nucleotides read TGTGCCAGCAGCGCCCGACTAGCGGGAGAATATGAGCAGTTCTTC.

The rearrangement links TRBV5-1 to TRBJ2-1, with 9 bases matching TRBD2. Germline CDR1 reads SGHRS; CDR2 reads YFSETQ. With 5 bases clipped from V and 5 bases from J, the junction kept 5 bases outside the gene matches. The length of the CDR3 is 14 residues. The CDR3 DNA sequence: TGCGCCAGCAGTCTGTCTAGCGGGAACAATGAGCAGTTCTTC. Its protein is CASSLSSGNNEQFF.

The chain carries TRBV28 and TRBJ2-2; 7 positions match TRBD1. The CDR3 length is 16 residues. Germline CDR1 MDHEN, CDR2 SYDVKM. Trimming removed 6 bases from V and 4 bases from J; junction bases left unmatched: 11. The CDR3 reads CASSKGTVRRTGELFF. The CDR3 DNA sequence: TGTGCCAGCAGCAAAGGGACAGTAAGGCGCACCGGGGAGCTGTTTTTT.

This chain connects TRBV9 to TRBJ1-3; maybe TRBD1 (6 bases). This CDR3 is 14 amino acids long. Deletions cut 4 bases from V and 3 bases from J, with 11 bases between. The germline V gene encodes CDR1 SGDLS and CDR2 YYNGEE. The CDR3 region has the DNA TGTGCCAGCAGCCGCGGACAGTATGGAAACACCATATATTTT. The encoded protein is CASSRGQYGNTIYF.

The V and J genes are TRBV6-5 and TRBJ1-1; D gene ambiguous. CDR1 and CDR2 (germline): MNHEY, SVGAGI. This CDR3 comprises 12 residues. With 7 bases removed from V and 1 base from J, the gap between germline ends came to 7 bases. The CDR3 nucleotides are TGTGCCAGCACGCGGGGGAACACTGAAGCTTTCTTT. Its protein product is CASTRGNTEAFF.

The V call is TRBV28, the J call TRBJ1-2; a possible D gene is TRBD1 (5 bases). V was cut by 5 bases and J by 4 bases, with 20 bases left in between. Germline lookup yields CDR1 MDHEN and CDR2 SYDVKM. The CDR3 has 16 amino acids. CDR3 protein: CASSTRPGGAGYGYTF. As DNA, the CDR3 is TGTGCCAGCAGTACAAGACCTGGAGGGGCAGGCTATGGCTACACCTTC.

V gene TRBV6-1 combines with J gene TRBJ2-3, with 11 bases identical to TRBD2. V lost 8 bases and J lost 2; bases outside the gene matches: 3. CDR3 size: 14 residues. CDR1 is MNHNS and CDR2 is SASEGT in the germline V gene. The DNA for the CDR3 is TGTGCCAGCGGTAGCGGGAGGGACACAGATACGCAGTATTTT. As protein: CASGSGRDTDTQYF.